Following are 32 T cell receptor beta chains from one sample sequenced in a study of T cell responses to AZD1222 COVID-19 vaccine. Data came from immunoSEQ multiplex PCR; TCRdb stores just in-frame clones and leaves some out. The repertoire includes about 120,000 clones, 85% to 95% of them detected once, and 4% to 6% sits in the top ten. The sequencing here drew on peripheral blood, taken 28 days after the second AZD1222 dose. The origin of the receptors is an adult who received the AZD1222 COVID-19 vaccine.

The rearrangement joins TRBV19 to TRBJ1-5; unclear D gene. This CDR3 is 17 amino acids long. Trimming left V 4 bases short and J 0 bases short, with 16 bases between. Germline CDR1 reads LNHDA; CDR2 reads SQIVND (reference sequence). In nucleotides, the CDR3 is TGTGCCAGTAGTACCCCGCCCTTCAAATATAGCAATCAGCCCCAGCATTTT. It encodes CASSTPPFKYSNQPQHF.

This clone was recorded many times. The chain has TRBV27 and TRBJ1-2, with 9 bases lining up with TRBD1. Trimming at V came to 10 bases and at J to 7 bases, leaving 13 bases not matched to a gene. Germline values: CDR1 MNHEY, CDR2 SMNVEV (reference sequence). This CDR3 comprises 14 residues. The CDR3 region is CATKVTQGAGGYTF. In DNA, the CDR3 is TGTGCCACAAAGGTTACACAGGGGGCCGGTGGCTACACCTTC.

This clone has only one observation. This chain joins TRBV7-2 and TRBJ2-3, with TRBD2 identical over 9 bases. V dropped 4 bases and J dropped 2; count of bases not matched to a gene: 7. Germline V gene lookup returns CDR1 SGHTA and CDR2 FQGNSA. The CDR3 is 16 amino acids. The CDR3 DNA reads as TGTGCCAGCAGCTCCGCCCTAGCGGGACTCACAGATACGCAGTATTTT. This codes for CASSSALAGLTDTQYF. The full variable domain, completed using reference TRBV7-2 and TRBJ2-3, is GAGVSQSPSNKVTEKGKDVELRCDPISGHTALYWYRQSLGQGLEFLIYFQGNSAPDKSGLPSDRFSAERTGGSVSTLTIQRTQQEDSAVYLCASSSALAGLTDTQYFGPGTRLTVL.

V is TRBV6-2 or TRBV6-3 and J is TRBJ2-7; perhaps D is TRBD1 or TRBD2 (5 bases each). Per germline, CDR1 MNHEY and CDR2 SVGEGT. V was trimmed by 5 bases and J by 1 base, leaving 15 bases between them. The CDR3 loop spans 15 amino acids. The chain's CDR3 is CASSPGTTQSYEQYF. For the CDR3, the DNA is TGTGCCAGCAGTCCCGGGACGACACAATCCTACGAGCAGTACTTC.

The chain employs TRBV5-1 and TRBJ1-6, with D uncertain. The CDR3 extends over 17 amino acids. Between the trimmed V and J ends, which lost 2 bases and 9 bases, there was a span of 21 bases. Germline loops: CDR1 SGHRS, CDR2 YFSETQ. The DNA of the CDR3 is TGCGCCAGCAGCTTTACTTCGCGGCAGGTTGGAATTTCACCCCTCCACTTT. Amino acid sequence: CASSFTSRQVGISPLHF.

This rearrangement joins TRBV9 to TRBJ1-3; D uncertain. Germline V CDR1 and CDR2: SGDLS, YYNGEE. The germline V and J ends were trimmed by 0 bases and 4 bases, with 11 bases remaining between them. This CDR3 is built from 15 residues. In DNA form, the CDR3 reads TGTGCCAGCAGCGTAGGCATAGCGGGGGGAAACACCATATATTTT. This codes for CASSVGIAGGNTIYF.

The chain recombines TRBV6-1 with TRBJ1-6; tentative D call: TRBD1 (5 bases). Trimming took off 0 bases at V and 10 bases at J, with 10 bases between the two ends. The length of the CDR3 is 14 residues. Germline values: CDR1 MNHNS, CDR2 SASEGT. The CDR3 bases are TGTGCCAGCAGTGAAGCGCAGGGTCAGTCACCCCTCCACTTT. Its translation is CASSEAQGQSPLHF.

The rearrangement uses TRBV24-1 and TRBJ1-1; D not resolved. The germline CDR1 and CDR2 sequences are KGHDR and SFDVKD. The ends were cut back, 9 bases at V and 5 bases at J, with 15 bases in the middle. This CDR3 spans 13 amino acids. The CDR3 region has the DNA TGTGCCACCCCCCGTGGAGGCGAAACTGAAGCTTTCTTT. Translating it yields CATPRGGETEAFF.

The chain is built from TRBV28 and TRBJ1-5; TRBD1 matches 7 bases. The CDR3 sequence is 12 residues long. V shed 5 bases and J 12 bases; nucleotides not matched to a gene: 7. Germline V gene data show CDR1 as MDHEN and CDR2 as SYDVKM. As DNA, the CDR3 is TGTGCCAGCAGTGAAACCCGGGACAGCCAGCATTTT. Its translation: CASSETRDSQHF.

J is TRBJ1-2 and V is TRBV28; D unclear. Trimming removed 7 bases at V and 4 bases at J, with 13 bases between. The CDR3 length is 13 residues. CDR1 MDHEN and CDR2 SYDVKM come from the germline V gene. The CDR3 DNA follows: TGTGCCAGCACCCCGGGCGGACGCTATGGCTACACCTTC. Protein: CASTPGGRYGYTF.

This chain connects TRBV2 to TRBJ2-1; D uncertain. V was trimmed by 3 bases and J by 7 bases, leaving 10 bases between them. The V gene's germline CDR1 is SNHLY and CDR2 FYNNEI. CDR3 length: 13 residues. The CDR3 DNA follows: TGTGCCAGCAGTGAGAGGCCGATTAATGAGCAGTTCTTC. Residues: CASSERPINEQFF.

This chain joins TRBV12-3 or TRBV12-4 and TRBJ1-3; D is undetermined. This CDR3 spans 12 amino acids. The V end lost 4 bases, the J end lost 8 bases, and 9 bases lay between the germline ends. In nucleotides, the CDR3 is TGTGCCAGCAGTTGGGCAGACGACACCATATATTTT. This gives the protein CASSWADDTIYF.

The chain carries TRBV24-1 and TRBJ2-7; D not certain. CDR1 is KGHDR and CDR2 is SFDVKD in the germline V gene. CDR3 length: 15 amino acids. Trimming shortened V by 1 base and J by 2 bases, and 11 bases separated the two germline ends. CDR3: CATSDLKQLTYEQYF. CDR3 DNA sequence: TGTGCCACCAGTGATTTAAAACAATTAACCTACGAGCAGTACTTC.

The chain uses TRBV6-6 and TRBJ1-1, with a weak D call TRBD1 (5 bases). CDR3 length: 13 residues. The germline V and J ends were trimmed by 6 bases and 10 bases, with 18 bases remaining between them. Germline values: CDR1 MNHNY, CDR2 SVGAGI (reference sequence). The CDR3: CASSRLEGAGAFF. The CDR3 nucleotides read TGTGCCAGCAGCCGCCTCGAAGGGGCGGGAGCTTTCTTT.

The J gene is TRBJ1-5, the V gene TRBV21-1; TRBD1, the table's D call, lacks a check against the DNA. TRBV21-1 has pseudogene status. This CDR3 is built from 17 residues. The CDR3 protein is CASSSRPGQGANQPQHF. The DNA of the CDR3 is TGTGCCAGCAGCTCTCGACCGGGACAGGGGGCAAATCAGCCCCAGCATTTT.

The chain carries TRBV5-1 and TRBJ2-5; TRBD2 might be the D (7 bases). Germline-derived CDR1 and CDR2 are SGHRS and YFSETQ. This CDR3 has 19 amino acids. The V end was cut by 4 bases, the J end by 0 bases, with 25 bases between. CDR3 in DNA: TGCGCCAGCAGCCGCCAAGGGGGGGGCAAACCCCCGTACCAAGAGACCCAGTACTTC. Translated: CASSRQGGGKPPYQETQYF. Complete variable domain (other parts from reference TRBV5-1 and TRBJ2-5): KAGVTQTPRYLIKTRGQQVTLSCSPISGHRSVSWYQQTPGQGLQFLFEYFSETQRNKGNFPGRFSGRQFSNSRSEMNVSTLELGDSALYLCASSRQGGGKPPYQETQYFGPGTRLLVL.

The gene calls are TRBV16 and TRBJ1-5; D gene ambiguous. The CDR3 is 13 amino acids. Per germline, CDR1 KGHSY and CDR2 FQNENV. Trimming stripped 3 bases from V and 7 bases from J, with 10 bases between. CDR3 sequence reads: CASSQDRQQPQHF. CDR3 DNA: TGTGCCAGCAGCCAGGATAGGCAACAGCCCCAGCATTTT.

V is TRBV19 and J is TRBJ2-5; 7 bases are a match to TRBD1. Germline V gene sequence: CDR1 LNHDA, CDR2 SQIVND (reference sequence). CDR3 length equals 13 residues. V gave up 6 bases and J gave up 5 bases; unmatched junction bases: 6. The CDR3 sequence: CASRGTAGETQYF. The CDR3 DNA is TGTGCCAGTAGAGGGACAGCCGGGGAGACCCAGTACTTC. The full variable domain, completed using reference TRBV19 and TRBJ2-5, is DGGITQSPKYLFRKEGQNVTLSCEQNLNHDAMYWYRQDPGQGLRLIYYSQIVNDFQKGDIAEGYSVSREKKESFPLTVTSAQKNPTAFYLCASRGTAGETQYFGPGTRLLVL.

The chain's CDR3 is CSASAVGQVNSPLHF. Written as DNA, the CDR3 is TGCAGTGCTAGTGCGGTCGGGCAGGTTAATTCACCCCTCCACTTT. The rearrangement uses TRBV20-1 and TRBJ1-6; no definite D call. This CDR3 comprises 15 residues. V was shortened by 3 bases and J by 6 bases, with 15 bases between the two germline ends. Germline V CDR1 and CDR2: DFQATT, SNEGSKA (reference sequence).

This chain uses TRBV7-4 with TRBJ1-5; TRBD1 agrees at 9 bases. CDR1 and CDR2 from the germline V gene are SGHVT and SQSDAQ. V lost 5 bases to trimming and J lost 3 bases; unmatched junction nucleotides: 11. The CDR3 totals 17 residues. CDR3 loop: CASSPKQQGAFNQPQHF. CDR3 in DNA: TGTGCCAGCAGCCCGAAACAACAGGGGGCGTTCAATCAGCCCCAGCATTTT.

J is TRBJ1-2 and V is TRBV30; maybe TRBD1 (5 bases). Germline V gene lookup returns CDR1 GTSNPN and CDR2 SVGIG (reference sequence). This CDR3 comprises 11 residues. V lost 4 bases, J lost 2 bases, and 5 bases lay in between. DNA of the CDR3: TGTGCCTGGACAGGGAACTATGGCTACACCTTC. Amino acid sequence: CAWTGNYGYTF.

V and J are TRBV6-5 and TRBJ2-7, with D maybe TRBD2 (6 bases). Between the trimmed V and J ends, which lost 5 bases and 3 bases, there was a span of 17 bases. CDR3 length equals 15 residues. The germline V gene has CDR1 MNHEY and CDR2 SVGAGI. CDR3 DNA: TGTGCCAGCAGTCTCCGGGCCAACGGGGGCTACGAGCAGTACTTC. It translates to CASSLRANGGYEQYF.

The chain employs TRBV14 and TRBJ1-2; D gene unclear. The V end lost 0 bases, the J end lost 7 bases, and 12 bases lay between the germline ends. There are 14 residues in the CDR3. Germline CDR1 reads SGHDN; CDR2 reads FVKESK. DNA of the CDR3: TGTGCCAGCAGCCAAGATCCCGGGAAGGGTGGCTACACCTTC. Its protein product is CASSQDPGKGGYTF.

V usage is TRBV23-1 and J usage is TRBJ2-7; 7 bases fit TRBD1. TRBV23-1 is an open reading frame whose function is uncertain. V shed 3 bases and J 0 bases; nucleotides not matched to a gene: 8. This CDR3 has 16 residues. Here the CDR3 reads CASSHSIQGSSYEQYF. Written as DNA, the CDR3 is TGCGCCAGCAGTCATTCCATACAGGGGAGCTCCTACGAGCAGTACTTC.

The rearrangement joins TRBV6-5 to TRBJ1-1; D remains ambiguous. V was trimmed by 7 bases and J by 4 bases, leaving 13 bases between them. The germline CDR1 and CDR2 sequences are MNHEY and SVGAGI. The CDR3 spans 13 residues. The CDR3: CASTSVATTEAFF. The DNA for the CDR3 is TGTGCCAGCACCTCAGTAGCTACCACTGAAGCTTTCTTT.

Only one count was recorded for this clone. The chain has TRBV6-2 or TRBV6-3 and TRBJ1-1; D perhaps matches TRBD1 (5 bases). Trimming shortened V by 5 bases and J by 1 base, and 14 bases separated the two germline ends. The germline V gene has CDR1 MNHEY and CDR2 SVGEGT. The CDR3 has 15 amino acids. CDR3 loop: CASSRRGGGNTEAFF. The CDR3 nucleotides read TGTGCCAGCAGTCGTCGGGGGGGAGGGAACACTGAAGCTTTCTTT.

The CDR3 DNA is TGTGCCAGCAGCTTAGTGGGCAGACAAGAGACCCAGTACTTC. Its translation is CASSLVGRQETQYF. This chain joins TRBV7-8 and TRBJ2-5, with D unresolved. This CDR3 region has 14 residues. V gave up 1 base and J gave up 2 bases, with 8 bases separating them. Germline V gene data show CDR1 as SGHVS and CDR2 as FQNEAQ.

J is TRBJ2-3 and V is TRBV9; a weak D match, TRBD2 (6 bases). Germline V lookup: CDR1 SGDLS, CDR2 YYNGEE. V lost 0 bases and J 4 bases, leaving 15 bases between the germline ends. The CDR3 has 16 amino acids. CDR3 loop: CASSVATGTSADTQYF. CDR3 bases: TGTGCCAGCAGCGTAGCTACCGGGACTTCTGCAGATACGCAGTATTTT.

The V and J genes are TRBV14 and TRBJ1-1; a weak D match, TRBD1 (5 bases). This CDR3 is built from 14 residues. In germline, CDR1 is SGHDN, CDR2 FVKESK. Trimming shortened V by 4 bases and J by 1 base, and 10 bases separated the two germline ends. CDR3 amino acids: CASSRLTGNTEAFF. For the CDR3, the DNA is TGTGCCAGCAGCCGCTTAACAGGGAACACTGAAGCTTTCTTT.

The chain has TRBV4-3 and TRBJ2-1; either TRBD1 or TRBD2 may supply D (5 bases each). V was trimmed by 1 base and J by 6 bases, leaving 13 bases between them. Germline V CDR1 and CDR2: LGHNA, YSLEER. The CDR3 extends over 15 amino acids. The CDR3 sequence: CASSQGGMRGNEQFF. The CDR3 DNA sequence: TGCGCCAGCAGCCAAGGGGGGATGAGAGGCAATGAGCAGTTCTTC.

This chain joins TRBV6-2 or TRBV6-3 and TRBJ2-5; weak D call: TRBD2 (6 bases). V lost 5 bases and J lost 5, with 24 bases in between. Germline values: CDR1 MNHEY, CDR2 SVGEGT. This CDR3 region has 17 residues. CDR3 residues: CASSTPGLARLGETQYF. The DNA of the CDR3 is TGTGCCAGCAGTACACCGGGACTCGCGAGGCTGGGGGAGACCCAGTACTTC.

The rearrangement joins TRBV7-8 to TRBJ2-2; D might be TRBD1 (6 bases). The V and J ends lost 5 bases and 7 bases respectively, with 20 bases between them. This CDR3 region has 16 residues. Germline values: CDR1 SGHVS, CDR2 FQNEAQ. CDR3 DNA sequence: TGTGCCAGCAGCATCAGACAGGTACCTCCTGTCGGGGAGCTGTTTTTT. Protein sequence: CASSIRQVPPVGELFF.